These 15 T cell receptor beta chains were all obtained from the same sample, sequenced in a study of blood T cell repertoires in COVID-19. Clones were sequenced by immunoSEQ multiplex PCR, and TCRdb holds only the in-frame ones, with some missing. The sample records hundreds of thousands of clones, 75% to 90% being singletons. Material: PBMCs or T cells enriched from blood (not recorded which). These receptors were taken from a man in his thirties or forties who had recovered from COVID-19.

The chain recombines TRBV18 with TRBJ2-5, with TRBD2 identical over 11 bases. Germline CDR1 and CDR2: KGHSH and LQKENI. The ends lost 1 base at V and 2 bases at J; junction bases unmatched: 6. CDR3 length: 17 amino acids. The CDR3 region has the DNA TGTGCCAGCTCACCACGGATAGCGGGAGGGCCACAAGAGACCCAGTACTTC. It encodes CASSPRIAGGPQETQYF.

The V gene is TRBV28, the J gene TRBJ2-7; D call uncertain. The CDR3 is 12 amino acids. The V and J ends lost 7 bases and 3 bases respectively, with 10 bases between them. The germline V gene has CDR1 MDHEN and CDR2 SYDVKM. Here the CDR3 reads CASNLNGYEQYF. The CDR3 coding sequence is TGTGCCAGCAACCTCAACGGCTACGAGCAGTACTTC.

The V and J genes are TRBV5-1 and TRBJ1-2; D perhaps matches TRBD1 (5 bases). The germline V gene has CDR1 SGHRS and CDR2 YFSETQ. The CDR3 runs to 15 residues. Trimming left V 0 bases short and J 4 bases short, with 13 bases between. CDR3 bases: TGCGCCAGCAGCTTGGCCAGGGCCGTGGGCTATGGCTACACCTTC. Translated, it gives CASSLARAVGYGYTF.

J is TRBJ1-1 and V is TRBV5-1; 9 bases are shared with TRBD1. This CDR3 region has 14 residues. CDR1 and CDR2 from the germline V gene are SGHRS and YFSETQ. After removal of 2 bases from V and 6 bases from J, the junction contained 5 bases not matched to a gene. CDR3: CASSLGTGIPEAFF. In DNA, the CDR3 is TGCGCCAGCAGCTTAGGGACAGGGATCCCTGAAGCTTTCTTT.

This chain joins TRBV27 and TRBJ2-1; TRBD1 matches 7 bases. The trim removed 4 bases at V and 0 bases at J, leaving 6 bases unmatched. Per germline, CDR1 MNHEY and CDR2 SMNVEV (reference sequence). The CDR3 covers 16 residues. In DNA form, the CDR3 reads TGTGCCAGCAGTTATCCGGGACAGAGCTCCTACAATGAGCAGTTCTTC. Amino acids: CASSYPGQSSYNEQFF.

The chain employs TRBV7-2 and TRBJ1-4, with 8 nucleotides matching TRBD1. Unmatched junction bases numbered 5, after V lost 1 base and J lost 4 bases. This CDR3 comprises 16 residues. Germline CDR1 SGHTA, CDR2 FQGNSA. The CDR3: CASSLGPQGVNEKLFF. CDR3 DNA sequence: TGTGCCAGCAGCTTAGGCCCACAGGGGGTTAATGAAAAACTGTTTTTT. Drawing the rest from reference TRBV7-2 and TRBJ1-4, the complete variable domain is GAGVSQSPSNKVTEKGKDVELRCDPISGHTALYWYRQSLGQGLEFLIYFQGNSAPDKSGLPSDRFSAERTGGSVSTLTIQRTQQEDSAVYLCASSLGPQGVNEKLFFGSGTQLSVL.

With respect to this clone: Different DNA sequences within this sample yield the same CDR3. This chain connects TRBV30 to TRBJ1-5; 9 positions agree with TRBD1. CDR3 length equals 13 residues. In germline, CDR1 is GTSNPN, CDR2 SVGIG (reference sequence). Losses at the gene ends were 5 bases for V and 4 bases for J; bases not matched to a gene: 3. CDR3 loop: CAWAGQGNQPQHF. CDR3 DNA: TGTGCCTGGGCAGGACAGGGGAATCAGCCCCAGCATTTT.

Only one count was recorded for this clone. The chain couples TRBV2 to TRBJ1-2; D uncertain. The V gene lost 8 bases and the J gene lost 3 bases, with 13 bases spanning the gap. This CDR3 is built from 13 residues. CDR1 is SNHLY and CDR2 is FYNNEI in the germline V gene. This CDR3 reads CASLPPSDYGYTF. In DNA form, the CDR3 reads TGTGCCAGCCTTCCCCCAAGCGACTATGGCTACACCTTC.

This clone was seen once. The V gene is TRBV28, the J gene TRBJ2-1; D perhaps matches TRBD1 (8 bases). The CDR3 is 15 residues long. CDR1 and CDR2 (germline): MDHEN, SYDVKM. Trimming pared 3 bases from V and 7 bases from J, leaving 16 bases between. CDR3 bases: TGTGCCAGCAGTTTGGCTGACAGGGGAGGGAATGAGCAGTTCTTC. Its translation: CASSLADRGGNEQFF.

The chain employs TRBV5-3 and TRBJ2-7; 8 nucleotides line up with TRBD1. TRBV5-3 is noted as an ORF with a role that remains uncertain. Unmatched junction bases numbered 7, after V lost 5 bases and J lost 0 bases. There are 15 residues in the CDR3. The CDR3 region is CARSPSDRDSYEQYF. The CDR3, as DNA: TGTGCCAGAAGTCCATCGGACAGGGACTCCTACGAGCAGTACTTC.

The chain joins TRBV3-1 (or the pseudogene TRBV3-2) to TRBJ1-1; unclear D gene. The germline CDR1 and CDR2 sequences are LGHDT and YNNKEL (reference sequence). V lost 8 bases and J lost 5, with 12 bases in between. This CDR3 region has 12 residues. DNA for the CDR3: TGTGCCAGCCGACTGGCGGGAACTGAAGCTTTCTTT. Translating gives CASRLAGTEAFF.

This clone appeared once. A read error may be the cause here, since a much bigger clone is one base away. CDR3 loop: CASSLTGGTEAFF. The CDR3 region has the DNA TGTGCCAGCAGCCTGACAGGGGGCACTGAAGCTTTCTTT. The chain joins TRBV14 to TRBJ1-1; TRBD1 agrees at 9 bases. Germline V gene sequence: CDR1 SGHDN, CDR2 FVKESK. This CDR3 is built from 13 residues. V lost 4 bases to trimming and J lost 4 bases; unmatched junction nucleotides: 1. The full variable domain, rest sourced from reference TRBV14 and TRBJ1-1, is EAGVTQFPSHSVIEKGQTVTLRCDPISGHDNLYWYRRVMGKEIKFLLHFVKESKQDESGMPNNRFLAERTGGTYSTLKVQPAELEDSGVYFCASSLTGGTEAFFGQGTRLTVV.

V is TRBV7-3 and J is TRBJ2-2; 13 bases are shared with TRBD2. This CDR3 region has 20 residues. Germline-derived CDR1 and CDR2 are SGHTA and FQGTGA. V dropped 5 bases and J dropped 6; count of bases not matched to a gene: 18. The CDR3 loop reads CASSLPQLAGGRIRAGELFF. As DNA, the CDR3 is TGTGCCAGCAGCCTTCCCCAACTAGCGGGAGGGCGTATTCGAGCCGGGGAGCTGTTTTTT.

V usage is TRBV11-1 and J usage is TRBJ1-1, with unresolved D. The CDR3 runs 15 residues. Germline V lookup: CDR1 SGHAT, CDR2 FQDESV (reference sequence). Deletions cut 3 bases from V and 7 bases from J, with 18 bases between. CDR3 in DNA: TGTGCCAGCAGCTTGTGGAGGGATAGAGAACTTGAAGCTTTCTTT. It encodes CASSLWRDRELEAFF.

The chain employs TRBV10-1 and TRBJ1-1; D remains unclear. The germline CDR1 and CDR2 sequences are WNHNN and SYGVQD (reference sequence). V gave up 3 bases and J gave up 6 bases, with 11 bases separating them. This CDR3 has 13 amino acids. The CDR3 region has the DNA TGCGCCAGCAGTGATCCCGGTGAGGCTGAAGCTTTCTTT. Its translation: CASSDPGEAEAFF.